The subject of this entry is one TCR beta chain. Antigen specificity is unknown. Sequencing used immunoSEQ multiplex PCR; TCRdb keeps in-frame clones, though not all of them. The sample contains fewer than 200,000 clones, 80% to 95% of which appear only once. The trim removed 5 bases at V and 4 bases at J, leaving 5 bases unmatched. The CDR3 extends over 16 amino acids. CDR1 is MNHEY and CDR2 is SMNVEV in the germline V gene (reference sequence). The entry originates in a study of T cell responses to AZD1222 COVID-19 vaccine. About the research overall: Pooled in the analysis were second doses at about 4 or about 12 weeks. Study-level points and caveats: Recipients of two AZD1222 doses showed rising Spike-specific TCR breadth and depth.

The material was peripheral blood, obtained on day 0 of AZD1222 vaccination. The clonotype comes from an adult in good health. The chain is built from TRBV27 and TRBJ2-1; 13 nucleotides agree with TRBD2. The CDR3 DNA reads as TGTGCCAGCAGTCCCTCGACTAGCGGGGGGTACAATGAGCAGTTCTTC. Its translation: CASSPSTSGGYNEQFF.